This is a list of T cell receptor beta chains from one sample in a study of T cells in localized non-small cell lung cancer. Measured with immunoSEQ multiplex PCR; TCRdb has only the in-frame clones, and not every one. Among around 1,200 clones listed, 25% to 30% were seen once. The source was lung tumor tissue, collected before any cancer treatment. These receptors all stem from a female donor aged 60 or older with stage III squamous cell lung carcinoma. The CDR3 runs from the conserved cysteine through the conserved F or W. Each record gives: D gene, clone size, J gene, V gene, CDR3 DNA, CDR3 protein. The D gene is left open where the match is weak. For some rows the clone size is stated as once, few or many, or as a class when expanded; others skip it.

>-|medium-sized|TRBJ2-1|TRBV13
TGTGCCAGCAGCTTAGGCATCAGGCATGAGCAGTTCTTC
CASSLGIRHEQFF
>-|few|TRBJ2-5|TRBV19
TGTGCCAGTAGTATAGCCGGGGAGACCCAGTACTTC
CASSIAGETQYF
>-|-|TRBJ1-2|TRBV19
TGTGCCAGTAGCCGGGGGGGGAGTGACTATGGCTACACCTTC
CASSRGGSDYGYTF
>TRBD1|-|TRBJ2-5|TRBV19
TGTGCCAGTAGTAACCTGGACAGGCCCCAAGAAACCCAGTACTTC
CASSNLDRPQETQYF
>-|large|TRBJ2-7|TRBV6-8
TGTGCCAGCAGTTACTCGAGTCCCAACTACGAGCAGTACTTC
CASSYSSPNYEQYF
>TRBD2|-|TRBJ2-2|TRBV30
TGTGCCTGGAAAAATAGCGGGATGGTCACCGGGGAGCTGTTTTTT
CAWKNSGMVTGELFF
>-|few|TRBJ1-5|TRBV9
TGTGCCAGCAGCACGCGGGGCTATAGCAATCAGCCCCAGCATTTT
CASSTRGYSNQPQHF
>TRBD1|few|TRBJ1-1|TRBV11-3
TGTGCCAGCAGCTACAGGGGGCAGGCGAACACTGAAGCTTTCTTT
CASSYRGQANTEAFF
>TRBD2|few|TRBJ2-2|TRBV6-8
TGTGCCATCGCGGGGTCGACTAGCGGGAGGGATCGTACCGGGGAGCTGTTTTTT
CAIAGSTSGRDRTGELFF
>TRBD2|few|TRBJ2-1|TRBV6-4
TGTGCCAGCAGTAGAGGACTAGCGGGAGGGCCGTTAAAAAACAATGAGCAGTTCTTC
CASSRGLAGGPLKNNEQFF
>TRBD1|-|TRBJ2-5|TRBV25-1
TGTGCCAGCAGTATCATTGGACAGGGGGGTGAGACCCAGTACTTC
CASSIIGQGGETQYF
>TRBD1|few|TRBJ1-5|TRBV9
TGTGCCAGCAGTGAGGGACAGATGAATCAGCCCCAGCATTTT
CASSEGQMNQPQHF
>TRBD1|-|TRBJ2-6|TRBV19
TGTGCCAGTAGTATTGGGCAGGGGGCCTCTGGGGCCAACGTCCTGACTTTC
CASSIGQGASGANVLTF
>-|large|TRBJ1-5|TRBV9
TGTGCCAGCAGTTTAGGACTTTATCAGCCCCAGCATTTT
CASSLGLYQPQHF
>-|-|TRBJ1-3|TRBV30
TGTGCCTGGTCGCCAGGGAGGAACACCATATATTTT
CAWSPGRNTIYF
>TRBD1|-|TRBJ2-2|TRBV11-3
TGTGCCAGCAGCCTGGGACAGGGAGTAGCCGGGGAGCTGTTTTTT
CASSLGQGVAGELFF
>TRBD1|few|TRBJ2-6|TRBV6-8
TGTGCCAGCAGTTCACAGGGGGGCCGCTCTGGGGCCAACGTCCTGACTTTC
CASSSQGGRSGANVLTF
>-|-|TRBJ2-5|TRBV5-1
TGCGCCAGCAGCGTACAGGGATACCAAGAGACCCAGTACTTC
CASSVQGYQETQYF
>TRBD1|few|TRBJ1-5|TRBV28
TGTGCCAGCACCGGGACAGGCAATCAGCCCCAGCATTTT
CASTGTGNQPQHF
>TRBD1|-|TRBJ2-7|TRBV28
TGTGCCAGCAGTCAGCCGGGACAGGGTGGGACCTACGAGCAGTACTTC
CASSQPGQGGTYEQYF
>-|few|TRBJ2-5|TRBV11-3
TGTGCCAGCAGCGGGGGATGGGGGGCCGAGACCCAGTACTTC
CASSGGWGAETQYF
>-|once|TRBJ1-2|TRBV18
TGTGCCAGCTCACCACCTTTCAGGGAGACACATGGCTACACCTTC
CASSPPFRETHGYTF
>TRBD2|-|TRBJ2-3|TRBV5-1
TGCGCCAGCAGATCTATAGCGGGGGCTAGCACAGATACGCAGTATTTT
CASRSIAGASTDTQYF